What follows are 27 T cell receptor beta chains derived from one specimen sequenced in a study of OX40 agonist ivuxolimab in advanced cancers. Sequencing was performed with immunoSEQ multiplex PCR; in TCRdb, only in-frame clones are kept and a portion is missing. The sample lists some 99,000 clones; 94% were seen once. Here the sequenced sample was CD4+ or CD8+ T cells sorted from blood, taken in a trial of the OX40 agonist ivuxolimab. The receptors shown here come from an adult with an advanced solid tumor such as melanoma, head and neck, liver or kidney cancer.

The chain is built from TRBV28 and TRBJ1-6; 7 nucleotides agree with TRBD1. V lost 7 bases, J lost 7 bases, and 10 bases stayed unmatched. The CDR3 covers 15 residues. CDR1 and CDR2 (germline): MDHEN, SYDVKM. In nucleotides, the CDR3 is TGTGCCAGCATCCCACAGGGGATGGGGAATTCACCCCTCCACTTT. It codes for CASIPQGMGNSPLHF.

CDR3 residues: CASSPSRGRLTGGTGELFF. CDR3 bases: TGTGCCAGCAGCCCAAGTAGAGGACGCCTAACAGGGGGCACCGGGGAGCTGTTTTTT. The V call is TRBV9, the J call TRBJ2-2, with 8 positions matching TRBD1. V lost 4 bases and J lost 4; bases outside the gene matches: 18. The CDR3 extends over 19 amino acids. CDR1 and CDR2 (germline): SGDLS, YYNGEE.

The chain has TRBV4-2 and TRBJ2-3; 9 bases line up with TRBD2. The ends lost 4 bases at V and 0 bases at J; junction bases unmatched: 14. Per the germline V gene, CDR1 is LGHNA and CDR2 is YNFKEQ. The CDR3 sequence is 19 residues long. CDR3 nucleotides: TGTGCCAGCAGCCTAATAGCGGGGGTCCTGATTACTAGCACAGATACGCAGTATTTT. Translating it yields CASSLIAGVLITSTDTQYF.

The chain employs TRBV7-2 and TRBJ1-3, with D perhaps matching TRBD1 (6 bases). Germline V lookup: CDR1 SGHTA, CDR2 FQGNSA. The V end was cut by 1 base, the J end by 4 bases, with 8 bases between. This CDR3 has 14 residues. The CDR3 region has the DNA TGTGCCAGCAGCTTAGTGGGGGGCGGAAACACCATATATTTT. Encoded protein: CASSLVGGGNTIYF.

V is TRBV28 and J is TRBJ1-2; tentatively, D is TRBD1 (5 bases). The CDR3 length is 15 residues. V was pared by 5 bases and J by 0 bases, with 13 bases between. Germline values: CDR1 MDHEN, CDR2 SYDVKM. In DNA, the CDR3 is TGTGCCAGCAGTCGCGGCGGACAAACTAACTATGGCTACACCTTC. Its translation: CASSRGGQTNYGYTF.

V is TRBV19 and J is TRBJ2-5; no firm D call. The CDR3 has 16 residues. V was pared by 0 bases and J by 4 bases, with 15 bases between. Germline loops: CDR1 LNHDA, CDR2 SQIVND (reference sequence). DNA for the CDR3: TGTGCCAGTAGTATAGATGGGAAAGGGATGGGAGAGACCCAGTACTTC. Encoded protein: CASSIDGKGMGETQYF.

V is TRBV6-1 and J is TRBJ1-1, with TRBD1 matching 10 bases. The CDR3 totals 15 residues. V gave up 4 bases and J gave up 7 bases; unmatched junction bases: 9. Germline V gene sequence: CDR1 MNHNS, CDR2 SASEGT. CDR3 sequence reads: CASSGTGTGVGEAFF. CDR3 sequence (DNA): TGTGCCAGCAGTGGCACCGGGACAGGGGTAGGTGAAGCTTTCTTT.

The chain recombines TRBV12-5 with TRBJ2-3; 9 nucleotides agree with TRBD1. The CDR3 sequence is 15 residues long. Germline V gene lookup returns CDR1 LGHNT and CDR2 FRNRAP. V lost 3 bases to trimming and J lost 4 bases; unmatched junction nucleotides: 5. This CDR3 reads CASGLWGQGADTQYF. As DNA, the CDR3 is TGTGCTAGTGGTTTATGGGGACAGGGTGCAGATACGCAGTATTTT.

The rearrangement joins TRBV5-1 to TRBJ2-5; D assignment may be TRBD1 or TRBD2 (6 bases each). Gene TRBJ2-7 matches the end of the DNA better, so the J call may be wrong. CDR3 size: 14 residues. The germline CDR1 and CDR2 sequences are SGHRS and YFSETQ. The CDR3 sequence is CASSPGAGTYEQYF. CDR3 DNA: TGCGCCAGCAGCCCGGGGGCAGGAACCTACGAGCAGTACTTC.

The chain uses TRBV7-3 and TRBJ2-1; 8 bases map to TRBD2. The CDR3 has 15 amino acids. V lost 5 bases to trimming and J lost 3 bases; unmatched junction nucleotides: 6. CDR1 and CDR2 from the germline V gene are SGHTA and FQGTGA. The CDR3 DNA reads as TGTGCCAGCAGCCCCGGACTAGCCCGCTACAATGAGCAGTTCTTC. Protein product: CASSPGLARYNEQFF.

V is TRBV4-1 and J is TRBJ1-1, with TRBD1 matching over 8 bases. V shed 4 bases and J 1 base; nucleotides not matched to a gene: 5. Germline V gives CDR1 MGHRA, CDR2 YSYEKL. The CDR3 has 15 amino acids. The CDR3 loop is CASSPGQAQNTEAFF. The CDR3 DNA reads as TGCGCCAGCAGCCCGGGACAGGCTCAGAACACTGAAGCTTTCTTT.

This sequence joins TRBV18 and TRBJ2-1, with 7 nucleotides matching TRBD2. The germline V gene encodes CDR1 KGHSH and CDR2 LQKENI. Germline trimming cut 2 bases from V and 3 bases from J; bases unmatched to any gene: 7. The CDR3 runs 16 residues. CDR3: CASSPMSGTNYNEQFF. CDR3 bases: TGTGCCAGCTCACCAATGTCCGGGACTAACTACAATGAGCAGTTCTTC.

This chain uses TRBV4-3 with TRBJ2-7, with 10 nucleotides matching TRBD2. Germline assignment: CDR1 LGHNA and CDR2 YSLEER. V shed 0 bases, J shed 3 bases, and the junction held 11 bases outside the gene matches. This CDR3 contains 18 residues. The CDR3 nucleotides read TGCGCCAGCAGCCAAGAGGGGGGTAGCGGGAGGTCATACTACGAGCAGTACTTC. This sequence encodes CASSQEGGSGRSYYEQYF.

The rearrangement links TRBV4-3 to TRBJ2-3; D is unresolved. The CDR3 covers 15 residues. Looked up from germline, CDR1 is LGHNA and CDR2 is YSLEER. Trimming stripped 0 bases from V and 5 bases from J, with 12 bases between. The CDR3 protein is CASSQEAHLGDTQYF. The CDR3 coding sequence is TGCGCCAGCAGCCAAGAGGCCCACCTGGGAGATACGCAGTATTTT.

This chain connects TRBV23-1 to TRBJ1-2; TRBD1 is a possible D gene (5 bases). TRBV23-1 is known as an ORF, though its function is uncertain. The CDR3 is 17 residues long. V was trimmed by 2 bases and J by 2 bases, leaving 18 bases between them. CDR3: CASSQPGPGISNYGYTF. The CDR3 DNA is TGCGCCAGCAGTCAACCGGGGCCGGGGATCTCCAACTATGGCTACACCTTC.

V and J are TRBV6-1 and TRBJ1-5, with TRBD1 as a possible D gene (6 bases). Germline V lookup: CDR1 MNHNS, CDR2 SASEGT. The V end was cut by 7 bases, the J end by 6 bases, with 16 bases between. The CDR3 consists of 14 residues. The DNA of the CDR3 is TGTGCCAGCATTTGGACAGTCTCGAGTCAGCCCCAGCATTTT. It encodes CASIWTVSSQPQHF.

The chain employs TRBV14 and TRBJ1-5; 9 bases are shared with TRBD1. V shed 1 base, J shed 3 bases, and the junction held 4 bases outside the gene matches. Germline loops: CDR1 SGHDN, CDR2 FVKESK. This CDR3 spans 16 amino acids. The CDR3 coding sequence is TGTGCCAGCAGCCAAGGGGACAGGGTGGTCAATCAGCCCCAGCATTTT. It yields the protein CASSQGDRVVNQPQHF.

The chain couples TRBV2 to TRBJ1-1, with 7 bases aligning to TRBD1. Germline CDR1 SNHLY, CDR2 FYNNEI. This CDR3 region has 17 residues. With 7 bases clipped from V and 2 bases from J, the junction kept 16 bases outside the gene matches. This chain's CDR3 is CASTRSAPGQLNTEAFF. The CDR3 DNA is TGTGCCAGCACGCGAAGCGCCCCGGGACAGTTAAACACTGAAGCTTTCTTT.

The chain employs TRBV9 and TRBJ2-3; D not certain. This CDR3 is built from 13 residues. Between the trimmed V and J ends, which lost 4 bases and 6 bases, there was a span of 12 bases. The germline V gene encodes CDR1 SGDLS and CDR2 YYNGEE. This CDR3 reads CASSPDHTDTQYF. The CDR3 DNA follows: TGTGCCAGCAGCCCCGACCACACGGATACGCAGTATTTT.

This clone was picked up one time. This sequence joins TRBV5-1 and TRBJ2-4, with D perhaps matching TRBD1 (6 bases). The CDR3 contains 15 residues. V lost 3 bases and J lost 6, with 16 bases in between. Germline V gene data show CDR1 as SGHRS and CDR2 as YFSETQ. The CDR3 DNA follows: TGCGCCAGCAGCTCCACCTTTGGGGGCGGAAACATTCAGTACTTC. Translating it yields CASSSTFGGGNIQYF.

The chain has TRBV15 and TRBJ1-2; D is possibly TRBD1 (5 bases). Germline CDR1 and CDR2: LNHNV and YYDKDF (reference sequence). This CDR3 is 15 amino acids long. V gave up 3 bases and J gave up 6 bases, with 17 bases separating them. The CDR3 region is CATSSPGPRINGYTF. The CDR3 DNA sequence: TGTGCCACCAGCAGCCCGGGACCCCGGATAAATGGCTACACCTTC.

CDR3 sequence (DNA): TGTGCCAGCAGCTTACCTTGGAGGAACACCGGGGAGCTGTTTTTT. Encoded protein: CASSLPWRNTGELFF. The genes are TRBV7-8 and TRBJ2-2; D ambiguous. CDR3 length equals 15 residues. Germline values: CDR1 SGHVS, CDR2 FQNEAQ. Between the trimmed V and J ends, which lost 2 bases and 1 base, there was a span of 8 bases.

V usage is TRBV21-1 and J usage is TRBJ2-3. TRBV21-1 is annotated as a pseudogene. The CDR3 consists of 14 residues. CDR3 residues: CASSKPFAPDTQYF. The CDR3 region has the DNA TGTGCCAGCAGCAAACCCTTCGCCCCAGATACGCAGTATTTT.

The chain uses TRBV28 and TRBJ1-2; a weak D match, TRBD1 (5 bases). The CDR3 is 13 residues long. V dropped 6 bases and J dropped 5 bases, with 13 bases sitting between them. In germline, CDR1 is MDHEN, CDR2 SYDVKM. The CDR3 here is CASRAPEGYGYTF. CDR3 nucleotide sequence: TGTGCCAGCAGAGCCCCGGAGGGGTATGGCTACACCTTC.

The chain joins TRBV18 to TRBJ1-6; D remains ambiguous. CDR1 and CDR2 from the germline V gene are KGHSH and LQKENI. V was pared by 6 bases and J by 6 bases, with 12 bases between. This CDR3 is built from 14 residues. The CDR3 DNA is TGTGCCAGCTCGAAAACAGTTCCTAATTCACCCCTCCACTTT. As protein: CASSKTVPNSPLHF.

This clone was observed a handful of times. V is TRBV9 and J is TRBJ1-1; 7 nucleotides match TRBD1. The CDR3 totals 13 residues. Per germline, CDR1 SGDLS and CDR2 YYNGEE. V dropped 4 bases and J dropped 4; count of bases not matched to a gene: 4. DNA for the CDR3: TGTGCCAGCAGCACCTCAGGGGGCACTGAAGCTTTCTTT. Protein product: CASSTSGGTEAFF. Drawing the rest from reference TRBV9 and TRBJ1-1, the complete variable domain is DSGVTQTPKHLITATGQRVTLRCSPRSGDLSVYWYQQSLDQGLQFLIQYYNGEERAKGNILERFSAQQFPDLHSELNLSSLELGDSALYFCASSTSGGTEAFFGQGTRLTVV.

The chain carries TRBV7-2 and TRBJ2-7; either TRBD1 or TRBD2 may fit D (5 bases each). V was pared by 1 base and J by 7 bases, with 8 bases between. The germline V gene encodes CDR1 SGHTA and CDR2 FQGNSA. The CDR3 totals 12 residues. The CDR3 nucleotides read TGTGCCAGCAGCTTAGGATGGGGGGAGCAGTACTTC. Protein: CASSLGWGEQYF.